Listed below are T cell receptor beta chains from one sample, sequenced in a study of T cell changes during pregnancy in multiple sclerosis. The protocol was immunoSEQ multiplex PCR, while the TCRdb copy is restricted to in-frame clones and leaves out a portion. The sample includes tens of thousands of clones, around 90% seen only once; the top ten take approximately 0.9%. The sample was peripheral blood, taken before pregnancy. Source of these receptors: a female donor with multiple sclerosis, enrolled in a pregnancy study. CDR3s include the opening cysteine and the closing phenylalanine or tryptophan. A D gene is named only where the DNA matches it firmly. Some rows mark clone size as missing; the rest say once, few, many or name a class of expanded clone.

TRBJ2-1,TRBV28,NA,NA,CASSLPAGMGYNEQFF,TGTGCCAGCAGCCTCCCGGCAGGAATGGGTTACAATGAGCAGTTCTTC
TRBJ1-5,TRBV2,NA,once,CASAVRQGQPQHF,TGTGCCAGCGCGGTTAGGCAGGGCCAGCCCCAGCATTTT
TRBJ1-5,TRBV10-2,TRBD1,NA,CASGRPGQGQPQHF,TGCGCCAGCGGTCGACCGGGACAGGGACAGCCCCAGCATTTT
TRBJ2-1,TRBV7-2,NA,NA,CASSLSARSTYNEQFF,TGTGCCAGCAGCTTATCCGCCCGTAGTACCTACAATGAGCAGTTCTTC
TRBJ2-7,TRBV21-1,NA,NA,CASSKRTVLIGEQYF,TGTGCCAGCAGCAAAAGAACAGTTCTTATAGGCGAGCAGTACTTC
TRBJ2-7,TRBV6-5,NA,NA,CASSYSGSSYEQYF,TGTGCCAGCAGTTACTCAGGGAGTTCCTACGAGCAGTACTTC
TRBJ2-5,TRBV7-9,TRBD1,NA,CASSLAPGQQETQYF,TGTGCCAGCAGCTTAGCCCCGGGACAGCAAGAGACCCAGTACTTC
TRBJ2-4,TRBV2,TRBD1,NA,CASTGGGGNIQYF,TGTGCCAGCACAGGGGGTGGAGGAAACATTCAGTACTTC
TRBJ2-3,TRBV29-1,TRBD2,NA,CSVVGTSGGAPDTQYF,TGCAGCGTTGTAGGGACTAGCGGGGGGGCGCCGGATACGCAGTATTTT
TRBJ1-2,TRBV6-1,NA,NA,CASSETDRFYGYTF,TGTGCCAGCAGTGAAACGGACAGATTCTATGGCTACACCTTC
TRBJ1-6,TRBV7-3,NA,NA,CASSLDSYNSPLHF,TGTGCCAGCAGCTTAGACAGTTATAATTCACCCCTCCACTTT
TRBJ2-5,TRBV6-1,TRBD2,NA,CASNPRLAERETQYF,TGTGCCAGCAATCCTCGACTAGCGGAGAGAGAGACCCAGTACTTC
TRBJ2-7,TRBV19,NA,NA,CASSGQFYEQYF,TGTGCCAGTAGTGGACAGTTTTACGAGCAGTACTTC
TRBJ2-2,TRBV6-6,NA,NA,CASTPGVRGNTGELFF,TGTGCCAGCACTCCCGGGGTCAGGGGTAACACCGGGGAGCTGTTTTTT
TRBJ2-5,TRBV4-2,TRBD2,NA,CASSQDLGTSETQYF,TGTGCCAGCAGCCAAGATCTCGGGACTAGCGAGACCCAGTACTTC
TRBJ2-7,TRBV5-5,NA,NA,CASSPRAPLSYEQYF,TGTGCCAGCAGCCCCCGAGCGCCCCTCTCCTACGAGCAGTACTTC
TRBJ2-2,TRBV5-1,NA,NA,CASTVGRGTNTGELFF,TGCGCCAGCACCGTAGGGAGAGGGACGAACACCGGGGAGCTGTTTTTT
TRBJ2-7,TRBV5-5,NA,NA,CASSLDRDEQYF,TGTGCCAGCAGCTTGGACAGGGACGAGCAGTACTTC
TRBJ2-3,TRBV6-5,TRBD2,NA,CASSQRDHTDTQYF,TGTGCCAGCAGTCAGCGGGACCACACAGATACGCAGTATTTT
TRBJ2-1,TRBV5-4,NA,NA,CASSKRAVPAGDEQFF,TGTGCCAGCAGTAAACGAGCGGTCCCGGCCGGGGATGAGCAGTTCTTC
TRBJ1-6,TRBV27,NA,few,CASSLGRHSPLHF,TGTGCCAGCAGTTTAGGGAGGCATTCACCCCTCCACTTT
TRBJ2-5,TRBV6-6,TRBD2,NA,CASSRLAGLQETQYF,TGTGCCAGCAGCAGGCTAGCGGGCCTCCAAGAGACCCAGTACTTC
TRBJ1-1,TRBV14,NA,NA,CASSPYNRVEAFF,TGTGCCAGCAGCCCATATAACAGGGTTGAAGCTTTCTTT
TRBJ1-1,TRBV29-1,NA,few,CSVEGESAFF,TGCAGCGTTGAAGGGGAGAGCGCTTTCTTT
TRBJ2-7,TRBV4-2,NA,NA,CASSQAASAYEQYF,TGTGCCAGCAGCCAGGCGGCTAGCGCCTACGAGCAGTACTTC
TRBJ1-5,TRBV4-1,NA,NA,CASSQESVPQPQHF,TGCGCCAGCAGCCAAGAGAGCGTCCCCCAGCCCCAGCATTTT
TRBJ2-3,TRBV6-1,TRBD1,NA,CASSQGGTDTQYF,TGTGCCAGCAGTCAGGGGGGCACAGATACGCAGTATTTT
TRBJ1-2,TRBV5-4,NA,few,CASGGQAGYGYTF,TGTGCCAGCGGCGGGCAGGCAGGATATGGCTACACCTTC
TRBJ2-3,TRBV5-1,TRBD2,NA,CASSLSGGAGDTQYF,TGCGCCAGCAGCTTAAGCGGGGGGGCAGGAGATACGCAGTATTTT
TRBJ1-1,TRBV6-5,NA,NA,CASSPNPPTTEAFF,TGTGCCAGCAGCCCCAACCCCCCTACCACTGAAGCTTTCTTT
TRBJ1-6,TRBV6-4,NA,NA,CASSGTHNSPLHF,TGTGCCAGCAGTGGGACACATAATTCACCCCTCCACTTT
TRBJ2-1,TRBV9,TRBD2,NA,CASSVARGAVDEQFF,TGTGCCAGCAGCGTAGCGCGGGGGGCGGTCGATGAGCAGTTCTTC